The next 22 T cell receptor beta chains were all read from a single sample in a study of CD8+ T cells in alopecia areata. Reverse transcribed after extraction, RNA yielded cDNA as the sequencing template. The protocol was immunoSEQ multiplex PCR, while the TCRdb copy is restricted to in-frame clones and leaves out a portion. This table has approximately 100,000 clones, almost 60% appearing once. Treatment in this sample: oral pan-JAK inhibitor, 5-10 mg twice daily. Sample: CD8+ T cells sorted from blood, taken at approximately week 56, from a patient treated with tofacitinib. The receptors stem from a human donor with alopecia areata.

This chain uses TRBV6-5 with TRBJ2-1; D is possibly TRBD1 or TRBD2 (5 bases each). This CDR3 comprises 15 residues. Germline values: CDR1 MNHEY, CDR2 SVGAGI. V lost 2 bases and J 8 bases, leaving 16 bases between the germline ends. The DNA for the CDR3 is TGTGCCAGCAGTTACAGGTTCTTGAGGGGCGATGAGCAGTTCTTC. Protein: CASSYRFLRGDEQFF.

V usage is TRBV6-5 and J usage is TRBJ2-3; 10 bases are shared with TRBD2. This CDR3 contains 16 residues. The ends lost 4 bases at V and 1 base at J; junction bases unmatched: 5. The germline gives CDR1 MNHEY, CDR2 SVGAGI. The CDR3: CASSFLAGGGTDTQYF. DNA for the CDR3: TGTGCCAGCAGTTTCTTAGCGGGGGGTGGCACAGATACGCAGTATTTT.

This clone has more than one count but fewer than ten. V is TRBV29-1 and J is TRBJ1-2; 7 bases fit TRBD1. The CDR3 runs 13 residues. Germline CDR1 is SQVTM and CDR2 is ANQGSEA. V shed 6 bases, J shed 4 bases, and the junction held 8 bases outside the gene matches. Here the CDR3 reads CSVADREPYGYTF. The DNA for the CDR3 is TGCAGCGTCGCCGACAGGGAGCCCTATGGCTACACCTTC.

This clone was picked up a small number of times. The chain employs TRBV5-4 and TRBJ2-3; D is perhaps TRBD2 (5 bases). V was cut by 9 bases and J by 6 bases, with 11 bases left in between. From germline, CDR1 is SGHNT and CDR2 YYREEE (reference sequence). The CDR3 is made up of 11 amino acids. The DNA for the CDR3 is TGTGCCACCCTCCGAGGGGATACGCAGTATTTT. Its protein is CATLRGDTQYF.

The V call is TRBV6-1, the J call TRBJ1-1, with 7 bases identical to TRBD1. The CDR3 sequence is 14 residues long. V lost 4 bases to trimming and J lost 1 base; unmatched junction nucleotides: 3. Germline lookup yields CDR1 MNHNS and CDR2 SASEGT. This chain's CDR3 is CASSANRGNTEAFF. CDR3 in DNA: TGTGCCAGCAGTGCGAACAGGGGGAACACTGAAGCTTTCTTT.

The genes are TRBV9 and TRBJ2-6, with D tentatively TRBD2 (6 bases). The V gene's germline CDR1 is SGDLS and CDR2 YYNGEE. The CDR3 covers 17 residues. V lost 4 bases and J 2 bases, leaving 16 bases between the germline ends. This CDR3 is CASSQLKEGTGANVLTF. DNA for the CDR3: TGTGCCAGCAGCCAACTTAAGGAGGGTACTGGGGCCAACGTCCTGACTTTC.

This chain uses TRBV25-1 with TRBJ1-2; D is ambiguous. This CDR3 has 15 residues. Germline V lookup: CDR1 MGHDK, CDR2 SYGVNS. Between the trimmed V and J ends, which lost 0 bases and 9 bases, there was a span of 17 bases. The CDR3 protein is CASSEYIRGGECYTF. The CDR3 coding sequence is TGTGCCAGCAGTGAATATATTCGTGGCGGGGAATGCTACACCTTC.

The V gene is TRBV15, the J gene TRBJ2-3; tentatively, D is TRBD2 (7 bases). From germline, CDR1 is LNHNV and CDR2 YYDKDF (reference sequence). V dropped 1 base and J dropped 6 bases, with 11 bases sitting between them. CDR3 length: 14 residues. CDR3 sequence: CATSRGGGHDTQYF. CDR3 in DNA: TGTGCCACCAGCAGAGGGGGGGGACATGATACGCAGTATTTT.

The chain couples TRBV7-2 to TRBJ2-1; 8 bases are shared with TRBD2. The CDR3 runs 15 residues. The germline gives CDR1 SGHTA, CDR2 FQGNSA. V lost 3 bases to trimming and J lost 7 bases; unmatched junction nucleotides: 8. CDR3 sequence (DNA): TGTGCCAGCAGCTTTTGGGCGGGGGGTCTTAATGAGCAGTTCTTC. It is translated as CASSFWAGGLNEQFF.

The chain combines TRBV7-9 with TRBJ2-3; tentatively, D is TRBD1 (6 bases). This CDR3 contains 13 residues. The germline V gene encodes CDR1 SEHNR and CDR2 FQNEAQ (reference sequence). Trimming pared 7 bases from V and 3 bases from J, leaving 11 bases between. Here the CDR3 reads CASTIQGTDTQYF. The CDR3 nucleotides are TGTGCCAGCACCATACAGGGAACAGATACGCAGTATTTT.

V gene TRBV2 combines with J gene TRBJ1-1, with 8 nucleotides matching TRBD1. This CDR3 spans 15 amino acids. Germline V gives CDR1 SNHLY, CDR2 FYNNEI. Germline trimming cut 4 bases from V and 3 bases from J; bases unmatched to any gene: 7. This chain's CDR3 is CASSGTATGDTEAFF. CDR3 coding DNA: TGTGCCAGCAGTGGGACCGCGACAGGGGACACTGAAGCTTTCTTT.

V gene TRBV5-1 combines with J gene TRBJ1-5, with D maybe TRBD1 (5 bases). Germline V gene sequence: CDR1 SGHRS, CDR2 YFSETQ. The V end lost 8 bases, the J end lost 2 bases, and 14 bases lay between the germline ends. This CDR3 spans 14 amino acids. The CDR3 region is CASRQTYGNQPQHF. The DNA of the CDR3 is TGCGCCAGTAGACAGACCTATGGCAATCAGCCCCAGCATTTT.

The chain combines TRBV28 with TRBJ2-5, with D unclear. Germline V lookup: CDR1 MDHEN, CDR2 SYDVKM. The CDR3 consists of 15 residues. V shed 5 bases and J shed 1 base, with 14 bases lying between them. CDR3 sequence (DNA): TGTGCCAGCAGTCCTGTGTCAAGGGCCCAAGAGACCCAGTACTTC. It yields the protein CASSPVSRAQETQYF.

The chain uses TRBV12-5 and TRBJ2-1, with D possibly matching TRBD2 (5 bases). There are 13 residues in the CDR3. Germline V gives CDR1 LGHNT, CDR2 FRNRAP. V dropped 3 bases and J dropped 2 bases, with 5 bases sitting between them. This chain's CDR3 is CASGFGAYNEQFF. The DNA for the CDR3 is TGTGCTAGTGGTTTCGGGGCCTACAATGAGCAGTTCTTC. Drawing the rest from reference TRBV12-5 and TRBJ2-1, the complete variable domain is DARVTQTPRHKVTEMGQEVTMRCQPILGHNTVFWYRQTMMQGLELLAYFRNRAPLDDSGMPKDRFSAEMPDATLATLKIQPSEPRDSAVYFCASGFGAYNEQFFGPGTRLTVL.

V usage is TRBV5-1 and J usage is TRBJ2-7; no definite D call. Per the germline V gene, CDR1 is SGHRS and CDR2 is YFSETQ. This CDR3 spans 13 amino acids. Trimming shortened V by 0 bases and J by 2 bases, and 6 bases separated the two germline ends. The CDR3 coding sequence is TGCGCCAGCAGCTTGGGATTGACCTACGAGCAGTACTTC. Its translation: CASSLGLTYEQYF.

This CDR3 is CASSLDAYEQYF. CDR3 DNA sequence: TGTGCCAGCAGCTTAGACGCCTACGAGCAGTACTTC. V usage is TRBV11-1 and J usage is TRBJ2-7; D gene unclear. Per the germline V gene, CDR1 is SGHAT and CDR2 is FQDESV (reference sequence). The CDR3 length is 12 residues. V lost 1 base to trimming and J lost 2 bases, with 3 bases between them.

This chain joins TRBV5-1 and TRBJ2-3; D is uncertain. Germline V gene lookup returns CDR1 SGHRS and CDR2 YFSETQ. Deletions cut 4 bases from V and 6 bases from J, with 18 bases between. This CDR3 is built from 15 residues. The CDR3 region has the DNA TGCGCCAGCAGCGTCGGACGTGGGATTGAGGATACGCAGTATTTT. This sequence encodes CASSVGRGIEDTQYF.

The gene calls are TRBV7-9 and TRBJ2-1; D is undetermined. The V and J ends lost 5 bases and 8 bases respectively, with 13 bases between them. The CDR3 has 13 amino acids. Germline CDR1 is SEHNR and CDR2 is FQNEAQ (reference sequence). The CDR3 nucleotides are TGTGCCAGCAGCCCCTCTCCGAGGTATGAGCAGTTCTTC. As protein: CASSPSPRYEQFF.

The chain carries TRBV6-6 and TRBJ1-4; no firm D call. Trimming removed 6 bases from V and 8 bases from J, with 7 bases in between. This CDR3 contains 11 residues. The germline V gene has CDR1 MNHNY and CDR2 SVGAGI (reference sequence). The CDR3 DNA reads as TGTGCCAGCAGGGGTGGCGAAAAACTGTTTTTT. Encoded protein: CASRGGEKLFF.

The chain couples TRBV7-9 to TRBJ2-1; TRBD1 aligns across 7 bases. Per germline, CDR1 SEHNR and CDR2 FQNEAQ (reference sequence). Unmatched junction bases numbered 6, after V lost 4 bases and J lost 3 bases. This CDR3 is 15 amino acids long. CDR3 in amino acids: CASSSTTGYYNEQFF. The CDR3 DNA sequence: TGTGCCAGCAGCTCCACGACAGGGTACTACAATGAGCAGTTCTTC. The full variable domain, its missing parts supplied by reference TRBV7-9 and TRBJ2-1, is DTGVSQNPRHKITKRGQNVTFRCDPISEHNRLYWYRQTLGQGPEFLTYFQNEAQLEKSRLLSDRFSAERPKGSFSTLEIQRTEQGDSAMYLCASSSTTGYYNEQFFGPGTRLTVL.

This clone has just one count. The chain carries TRBV29-1 and TRBJ1-2, with 7 bases identical to TRBD1. This CDR3 is 13 amino acids long. From germline, CDR1 is SQVTM and CDR2 ANQGSEA. V shed 7 bases, J shed 2 bases, and the junction held 7 bases outside the gene matches. The CDR3 region is CSAPSTGNYGYTF. The CDR3 DNA sequence: TGCAGCGCCCCCTCGACAGGGAACTATGGCTACACCTTC.

The CDR3: CASSQENRGDEKLFF. The CDR3 nucleotides read TGTGCCAGCAGCCAAGAAAACAGGGGAGATGAAAAACTGTTTTTT. The chain combines TRBV14 with TRBJ1-4, with TRBD1 matching 7 bases. With 0 bases clipped from V and 6 bases from J, the junction kept 4 bases outside the gene matches. The CDR3 length is 15 residues. In germline, CDR1 is SGHDN, CDR2 FVKESK.